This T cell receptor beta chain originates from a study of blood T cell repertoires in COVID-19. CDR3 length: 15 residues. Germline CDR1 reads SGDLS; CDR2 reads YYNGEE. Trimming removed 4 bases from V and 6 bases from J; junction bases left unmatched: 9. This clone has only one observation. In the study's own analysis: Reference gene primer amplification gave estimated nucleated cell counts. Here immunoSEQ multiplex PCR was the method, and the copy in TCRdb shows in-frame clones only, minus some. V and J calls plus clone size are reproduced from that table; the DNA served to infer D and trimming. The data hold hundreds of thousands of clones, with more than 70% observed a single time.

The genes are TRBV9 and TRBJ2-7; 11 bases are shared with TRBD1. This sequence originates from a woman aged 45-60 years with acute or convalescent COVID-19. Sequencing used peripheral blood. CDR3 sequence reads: CASSPPGQGVGEQYF. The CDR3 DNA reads TGTGCCAGCAGCCCTCCGGGACAGGGGGTTGGCGAGCAGTACTTC.